These 2 T cell receptor beta chains originate from one sample sequenced in a study of T cell responses to AZD1222 COVID-19 vaccine. TCRdb keeps only in-frame clones here, not all; method: immunoSEQ multiplex PCR. The sample holds about 98,000 clones, 85% to 90% seen once. The material was peripheral blood, obtained on day 0 of AZD1222 vaccination. All receptors come from an adult in good health.

The rearrangement joins TRBV5-8 to TRBJ1-3; D gene uncertain. The CDR3 length is 16 residues. The germline V gene has CDR1 SGHTS and CDR2 YDEGEE. V shed 5 bases and J shed 0 bases, with 15 bases lying between them. The CDR3 here is CASRHHRASSGNTIYF. CDR3 coding DNA: TGTGCCAGCAGACACCACCGGGCTAGCTCTGGAAACACCATATATTTT. The whole variable domain, remainder taken from reference TRBV5-8 and TRBJ1-3, is EAGVTQSPTHLIKTRGQQATLRCSPISGHTSVYWYQQALGLGLQFLLWYDEGEERNRGNFPPRFSGRQFPNYSSELNVNALELEDSALYLCASRHHRASSGNTIYFGEGSWLTVV.

The rearrangement joins TRBV6-5 to TRBJ2-5, with 8 nucleotides matching TRBD1. CDR3 length: 15 amino acids. The germline gives CDR1 MNHEY, CDR2 SVGAGI. The V segment lost 6 bases and the J segment 2 bases; nucleotides outside the gene matches: 8. The CDR3 loop is CASRGTGGGQETQYF. The CDR3 nucleotides are TGTGCCAGCAGGGGGACAGGTGGGGGGCAAGAGACCCAGTACTTC.